The 24 T cell receptor beta chains in this list originate from one sample, sequenced in a study of beta chain features in type 1 diabetes. Of the isolated RNA, all was reverse transcribed, and so the sequenced material was expressed TCRB transcripts. The method was immunoSEQ multiplex PCR; TCRdb's version includes in-frame clones alone and lacks a portion of them. Of 860,000 or so clones detected, under 20% appear once; the ten largest clones hold 0.023%. What was sequenced was naive CD4+ T cells from blood. These receptors came from a woman between 18 and 29 years old in good health.

There are a few counts of this clone. This chain uses TRBV29-1 with TRBJ2-7; D remains unclear. Germline loops: CDR1 SQVTM, CDR2 ANQGSEA. Trimming removed 0 bases from V and 0 bases from J, with 15 bases in between. This CDR3 is built from 16 residues. CDR3 loop: CSVEDQAYRGSYEQYF. The CDR3, as DNA: TGCAGCGTTGAAGATCAGGCCTATCGAGGCTCCTACGAGCAGTACTTC.

The rearrangement links TRBV7-9 to TRBJ2-1; maybe TRBD2 (6 bases). Germline V gives CDR1 SEHNR, CDR2 FQNEAQ (reference sequence). The CDR3 covers 16 residues. Trimming stripped 5 bases from V and 6 bases from J, with 20 bases between. The chain's CDR3 is CASSRLSGVSGNEQFF. The CDR3 DNA reads as TGTGCCAGCAGCCGCCTGTCGGGAGTCTCGGGCAATGAGCAGTTCTTC.

This clone has a handful of counts. The chain links TRBV7-2 to TRBJ2-4; 10 nucleotides agree with TRBD2. V lost 5 bases, J lost 2 bases, and 9 bases stayed unmatched. Germline V gives CDR1 SGHTA, CDR2 FQGNSA. CDR3 length: 17 amino acids. The CDR3 reads CASSQPGLATTKNIQYF. As DNA, the CDR3 is TGTGCCAGCAGCCAGCCGGGACTAGCGACCACCAAAAACATTCAGTACTTC.

The table lists this clone with a few counts. The chain joins TRBV21-1 to TRBJ2-5; the D call of TRBD1 is as the table states it, not checked on the DNA. TRBV21-1 is listed as a pseudogene. The CDR3 is made up of 11 amino acids. The CDR3 sequence is CASSKQETQYF. CDR3 bases: TGTGCCAGCAGCAAACAGGAGACCCAGTACTTC.

This clone was detected only a few times. The junction departs from the called germline gene at one end, perhaps through a read error. V usage is TRBV6-1 and J usage is TRBJ1-2; possible D gene TRBD1, 6 bases. This CDR3 is built from 14 residues. The germline V gene encodes CDR1 MNHNS and CDR2 SASEGT. CDR3 DNA: TGTGCCAGCAGCGAAGATACAGGGCGCTATGGCTACACCTTC. The encoded protein is CASSEDTGRYGYTF.

For the CDR3, the DNA is TGTGCCAGCAGCTTCGGACTAGCGGGAGCCTACGAGCAGTACTTC. This codes for CASSFGLAGAYEQYF. The chain links TRBV7-2 to TRBJ2-7, with 13 positions matching TRBD2. The CDR3 is 15 residues long. The V and J ends lost 3 bases and 2 bases, in that order; junction bases with no gene match: 1. The V gene's germline CDR1 is SGHTA and CDR2 FQGNSA.

The chain employs TRBV4-1 and TRBJ2-2; no clear D. Germline lookup yields CDR1 MGHRA and CDR2 YSYEKL. This CDR3 contains 13 residues. V dropped 2 bases and J dropped 3 bases, with 4 bases sitting between them. Here the CDR3 DNA reads TGCGCCAGCAGCCAAATAGACACCGGGGAGCTGTTTTTT. This gives the protein CASSQIDTGELFF.

This clone was observed a handful of times. The gene calls are TRBV14 and TRBJ2-1, with 9 bases that match TRBD2. This CDR3 spans 16 amino acids. V trimming: 1 base; J trimming: 12 bases; junction bases outside the gene matches: 13. The germline gives CDR1 SGHDN, CDR2 FVKESK. CDR3 region: CASSQGIAGGSRGQFF. CDR3 nucleotides: TGTGCCAGCAGCCAAGGGATTGCGGGAGGGTCCCGAGGGCAGTTCTTC. Supplemented by reference TRBV14 and TRBJ2-1, the full variable domain reads EAGVTQFPSHSVIEKGQTVTLRCDPISGHDNLYWYRRVMGKEIKFLLHFVKESKQDESGMPNNRFLAERTGGTYSTLKVQPAELEDSGVYFCASSQGIAGGSRGQFFGPGTRLTVL.

The chain links TRBV19 to TRBJ2-5; perhaps TRBD2 as D (6 bases). The CDR3 spans 15 residues. Between the trimmed V and J ends, which lost 10 bases and 3 bases, there was a span of 21 bases. From germline, CDR1 is LNHDA and CDR2 SQIVND (reference sequence). The CDR3 sequence is CATKWGGAGEETQYF. The CDR3 region has the DNA TGTGCCACCAAATGGGGCGGGGCCGGGGAAGAGACCCAGTACTTC.

The rearrangement joins TRBV7-3 to TRBJ2-1; 9 nucleotides line up with TRBD1. CDR3 length equals 13 residues. V shed 5 bases and J 7 bases; nucleotides not matched to a gene: 3. Germline-derived CDR1 and CDR2 are SGHTA and FQGTGA. This CDR3 reads CASSLGQGNEQFF. The CDR3 region has the DNA TGTGCCAGCAGCCTCGGACAGGGGAATGAGCAGTTCTTC.

The chain uses TRBV28 and TRBJ2-3; TRBD1 matches at 9 bases. J gave up 2 bases and V 6 bases, and 9 bases lay outside the gene matches. Germline assignment: CDR1 MDHEN and CDR2 SYDVKM. The CDR3 is made up of 16 amino acids. The CDR3: CASSVPGQGITDTQYF. CDR3 coding DNA: TGTGCCAGCAGCGTGCCGGGACAGGGTATCACAGATACGCAGTATTTT.

This clone came up a few times. This chain joins TRBV4-3 and TRBJ2-2, with 8 bases matching TRBD2. Germline V lookup: CDR1 LGHNA, CDR2 YSLEER. V shed 1 base, J shed 2 bases, and the junction held 3 bases outside the gene matches. The CDR3 totals 16 residues. This CDR3 is CASSQVVAGNTGELFF. CDR3 nucleotides: TGCGCCAGCAGCCAAGTGGTAGCGGGAAACACCGGGGAGCTGTTTTTT.

This clone turned up a few times. The rearrangement uses TRBV9 and TRBJ2-1; TRBD2 agrees at 11 bases. This CDR3 spans 14 amino acids. CDR1 is SGDLS, CDR2 YYNGEE, per germline. Trimming removed 0 bases from V and 9 bases from J; junction bases left unmatched: 2. The CDR3 nucleotides read TGTGCCAGCAGCGTAGTTCTAGCGGGAGGTGAGCAGTTCTTC. Its translation: CASSVVLAGGEQFF.

This chain connects TRBV10-3 to TRBJ2-3; the D is unclear. The CDR3 loop spans 13 amino acids. The germline V and J ends were trimmed by 10 bases and 3 bases, with 14 bases remaining between them. Germline V gene data show CDR1 as ENHRY and CDR2 as SYGVKD. Here the CDR3 reads CATVRVWTDTQYF. In DNA form, the CDR3 reads TGTGCCACAGTAAGAGTTTGGACAGATACGCAGTATTTT.

V and J are TRBV4-2 and TRBJ2-1; 11 positions agree with TRBD1. The V and J ends lost 4 bases and 8 bases, in that order; junction bases with no gene match: 4. This CDR3 spans 14 amino acids. Germline CDR1 reads LGHNA; CDR2 reads YNFKEQ. The CDR3 nucleotides are TGTGCCAGCAGCCGGGGGACAGGGGGATATGAGCAGTTCTTC. Protein product: CASSRGTGGYEQFF.

This rearrangement joins TRBV9 to TRBJ2-3; D possibly uses TRBD1 or TRBD2 (7 bases each). This CDR3 has 19 amino acids. V was clipped by 2 bases and J by 3 bases, with 25 bases between them. Germline CDR1 SGDLS, CDR2 YYNGEE. The DNA for the CDR3 is TGTGCCAGCAGCGTTCATCCCCGAGAGGGGGAGGGGGCGACAGATACGCAGTATTTT. This translates into CASSVHPREGEGATDTQYF.

This clone has only a few counts. J is TRBJ1-5 and V is TRBV28, with D hard to call. The germline CDR1 and CDR2 sequences are MDHEN and SYDVKM. This CDR3 has 12 amino acids. The ends were cut back, 3 bases at V and 11 bases at J, with 11 bases in the middle. CDR3 DNA: TGTGCCAGCAGTTTTGGGTCTTCGGCCCAGCATTTT. This codes for CASSFGSSAQHF.

The chain uses TRBV5-1 and TRBJ1-1; D not certain. This CDR3 has 15 residues. Trimming cost V 0 bases and J 1 base, with 10 bases left between them. In germline, CDR1 is SGHRS, CDR2 YFSETQ. This chain's CDR3 is CASSLVESANTEAFF. The CDR3 coding sequence is TGCGCCAGCAGCTTGGTAGAGTCGGCGAACACTGAAGCTTTCTTT.

The chain uses TRBV6-5 and TRBJ2-7, with D tentatively TRBD1 or TRBD2 (5 bases each). Trimming left V 0 bases short and J 0 bases short, with 9 bases between. The CDR3 runs 15 residues. CDR1 and CDR2 from the germline V gene are MNHEY and SVGAGI. CDR3 region: CASSYSGDDSYEQYF. DNA of the CDR3: TGTGCCAGCAGTTACTCGGGGGACGACTCCTACGAGCAGTACTTC.

The chain uses TRBV11-3 and TRBJ2-5, with D maybe TRBD2 (6 bases). The CDR3 spans 15 residues. Trimming left V 5 bases short and J 1 base short, with 14 bases between. CDR1 is SGHNT and CDR2 is YENEEA in the germline V gene. DNA of the CDR3: TGTGCCAGCAGCCAATCGTTTAGCGGCCAAGAGACCCAGTACTTC. The encoded protein is CASSQSFSGQETQYF.

The V gene is TRBV4-3, the J gene TRBJ2-5; 14 bases are shared with TRBD2. The CDR3 spans 18 residues. Germline loops: CDR1 LGHNA, CDR2 YSLEER. The V and J ends lost 0 bases and 6 bases, in that order; junction bases with no gene match: 9. Written as DNA, the CDR3 is TGCGCCAGCAGCCAAGAAATCCGGGGACTAGCGGGAGAGAAGACCCAGTACTTC. Translated: CASSQEIRGLAGEKTQYF.

This clone was seen more than once but under ten times. The chain recombines TRBV14 with TRBJ2-3; D is unclear. Germline V gene data show CDR1 as SGHDN and CDR2 as FVKESK. This CDR3 region has 13 residues. V dropped 5 bases and J dropped 5 bases, with 11 bases sitting between them. CDR3 in amino acids: CASSKYVIDTQYF. The DNA for the CDR3 is TGTGCCAGCAGCAAGTATGTCATAGATACGCAGTATTTT.

In this sample, this clone turned up a few times. The V call is TRBV18, the J call TRBJ2-1; 9 nucleotides agree with TRBD1. Germline values: CDR1 KGHSH, CDR2 LQKENI. The CDR3 covers 16 residues. V was clipped by 1 base and J by 6 bases; unmatched bases: 7. This chain's CDR3 is CASSPQGQGFGNEQFF. CDR3 DNA sequence: TGTGCCAGCTCACCACAAGGACAGGGGTTCGGCAATGAGCAGTTCTTC.

The chain couples TRBV4-3 to TRBJ2-5, with a tentative D call TRBD2 (6 bases). This CDR3 is built from 19 residues. Germline assignment: CDR1 LGHNA and CDR2 YSLEER. Trimming shortened V by 0 bases and J by 5 bases, and 25 bases separated the two germline ends. The CDR3 DNA sequence: TGCGCCAGCAGCCAAGAGGATCAGCGAAACAGCGGGCGGACGGAGACCCAGTACTTC. It is translated as CASSQEDQRNSGRTETQYF.